The following is a TCR beta chain sequence with its context. Its cognate antigen has yet to be identified. Nothing much larger sits one base from this clone, and base qualities are not available. These data originate in a study of blood T cell repertoires in COVID-19 (TCRdb year 2020). Notes on the research overall: Collaborator samples came from the United States, Italy and Spain and covered acute and convalescent phases of COVID-19. The material from the prospective study consisted of cDNA or gDNA derived from T cells, B-cell-depleted T cells, or PBMCs. Deeply sampled blood TCRbeta repertoires from subjects exposed to, actively infected with, or recovered from COVID-19 were included in the dataset. The repertoires were released in a freely available public database intended as a resource for research on the immune response to SARS-CoV-2. The samples were drawn from two sources: the first 160 participants of the ongoing ImmuneRACE study, and approximately 1,300 subjects contributed by 6 global collaborators. The sample metadata nearly always contained a de-identified subject ID, COVID-19 status, age in years and sex. Where available, HLA class I and class II types were taken from metadata supplied by the sample provider and were not determined by assay-based typing. Paper-wide results and their limitations: The amount of clinical and demographic metadata varied by source and participant and was provided uncurated.

Reading the germline V gene gives CDR1 MNHNS and CDR2 SASEGT. V is clipped by 1 base and J by 2 bases, and the sequence between their germline boundaries is 10 bases long. The CDR3 starts with the cysteine, ends with the phenylalanine, and has 15 residues. Solely the CDR3 DNA is kept, with 45 bases framed from the first base. Whole blood was collected in K2EDTA tubes by collaborating institutions according to the institutions' own protocols. Collaborator samples were shipped for TCRbeta analysis as frozen whole blood, isolated PBMCs, or DNA extracted from either sample type. TCRbeta CDR3 regions were amplified from genomic DNA using the immunoSEQ Assay, a bias-controlled multiplex PCR. In the source study's methods: The number of nucleated cells in each sample was estimated from the amplification of reference gene primers within the assay. To quantify the absolute abundance of each unique TCRbeta CDR3 rearrangement, sequence reads were collapsed and filtered. For each sample, productive Simpson clonality was calculated as the square root of Simpson's diversity index over productive rearrangements. In TCRdb, the immuneACCESS table is reduced to in-frame sequences with V and J assigned. These tables do not hold every clone; where another copy was compared, an unresolved V gene accounts for under half, and the others remain unexplained. V, J and clone size were drawn from that table, and D and trimming were deduced from the DNA. This sample is represented by 200,000 to 250,000 clones; about four fifths of them were singletons. Clones ranked in the top ten supply about 8% of the sample.

The TCR sequence derives from a woman in her forties or fifties with active or convalescent COVID-19. The chain uses TRBV6-1 and TRBJ2-3, and possibly TRBD1, on 5 matching bases. Sequencing was performed on peripheral blood. This receptor has the CDR3 CASSEGRGLTDTQYF. The DNA sequence is as follows: TGTGCCAGCAGTGAAGGTAGGGGCCTCACAGATACGCAGTATTTT.